This T cell receptor (beta chain) came from a study of regulatory T cells in long-lasting Graves disease. General study points: Repertoires from persistent disease leaned toward TRBV28, TRBJ1-2 and TRBJ2-5. Among persistent patients, a larger number of public clonotypes were shared (around 3,000) than among newly diagnosed patients (roughly 1,000).

V shed 5 bases and J shed 0 bases, with 8 bases lying between them. The length of the CDR3 is 13 residues. The germline gives CDR1 MNHNS, CDR2 SASEGT. At least ten counts were recorded for this clonotype. Its antigen is not known. Time point: persistent/refractory GD, antithyroid drugs over 5 years with positive TRAb. With RNA extracted from PBMCs as input, the TCR library was made. For TCR beta, libraries came from iRepertoire HTBI primers and Arm-PCR of CDR3 regions. MiXCR, run by TCRdb on the multiplex PCR reads, gives a single entry per CDR3 protein. The sample has fewer than 400,000 distinct CDR3 sequences; less than 25% are singletons.

The source is a female donor with Graves disease. The source was peripheral blood mononuclear cells (PBMCs), collected when the disease was refractory, from a patient treated with antithyroid drugs. V gene TRBV6-1 combines with J gene TRBJ2-7; no clear D. The CDR3 region is CASSIHGSYEQYF. The CDR3 DNA sequence: TGTGCCAGCAGTATCCACGGCTCCTACGAGCAGTACTTC.